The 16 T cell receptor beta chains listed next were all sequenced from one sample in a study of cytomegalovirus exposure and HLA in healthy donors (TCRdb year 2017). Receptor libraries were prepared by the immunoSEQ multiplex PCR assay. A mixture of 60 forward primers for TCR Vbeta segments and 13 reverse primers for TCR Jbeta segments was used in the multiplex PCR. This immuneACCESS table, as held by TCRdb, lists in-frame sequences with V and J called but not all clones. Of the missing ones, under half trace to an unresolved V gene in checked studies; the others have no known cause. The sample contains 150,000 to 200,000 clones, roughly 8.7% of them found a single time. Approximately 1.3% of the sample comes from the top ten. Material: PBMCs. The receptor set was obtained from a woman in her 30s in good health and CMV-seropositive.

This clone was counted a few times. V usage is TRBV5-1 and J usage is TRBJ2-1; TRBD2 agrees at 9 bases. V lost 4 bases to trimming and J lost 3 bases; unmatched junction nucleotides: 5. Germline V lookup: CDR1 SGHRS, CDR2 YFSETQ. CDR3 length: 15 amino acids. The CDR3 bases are TGCGCCAGCAGCCCGACTAGCGGTTACTACAATGAGCAGTTCTTC. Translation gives CASSPTSGYYNEQFF.

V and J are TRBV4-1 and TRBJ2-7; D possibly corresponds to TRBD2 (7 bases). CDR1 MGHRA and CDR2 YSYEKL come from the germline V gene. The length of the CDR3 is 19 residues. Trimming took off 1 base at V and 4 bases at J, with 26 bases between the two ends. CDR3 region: CASSQGPIRGAETDYEQYF. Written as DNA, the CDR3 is TGCGCCAGCAGCCAAGGTCCTATCCGGGGGGCGGAGACGGATTACGAGCAGTACTTC.

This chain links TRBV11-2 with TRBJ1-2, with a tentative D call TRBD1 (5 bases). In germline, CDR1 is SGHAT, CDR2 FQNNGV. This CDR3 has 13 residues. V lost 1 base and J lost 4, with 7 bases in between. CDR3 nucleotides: TGTGCCAGCAGCTTAGGACAGAGCTATGGCTACACCTTC. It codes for CASSLGQSYGYTF.

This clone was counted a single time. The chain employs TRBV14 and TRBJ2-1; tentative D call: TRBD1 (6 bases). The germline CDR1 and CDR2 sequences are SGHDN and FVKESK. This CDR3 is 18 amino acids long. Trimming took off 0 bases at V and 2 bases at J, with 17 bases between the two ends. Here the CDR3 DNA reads TGTGCCAGCAGCCAAGATCGAGTTACCAGGGGTCCCTACAATGAGCAGTTCTTC. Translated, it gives CASSQDRVTRGPYNEQFF.

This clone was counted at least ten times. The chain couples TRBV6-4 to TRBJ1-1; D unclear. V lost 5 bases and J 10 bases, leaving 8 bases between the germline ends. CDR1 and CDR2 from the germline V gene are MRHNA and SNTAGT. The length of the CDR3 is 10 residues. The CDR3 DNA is TGTGCCAGCAGTTTACCTACAGCTTTCTTT. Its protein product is CASSLPTAFF.

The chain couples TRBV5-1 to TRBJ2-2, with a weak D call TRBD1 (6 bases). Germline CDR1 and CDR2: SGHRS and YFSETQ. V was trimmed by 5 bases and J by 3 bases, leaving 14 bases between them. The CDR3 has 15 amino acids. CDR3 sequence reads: CASRKDRTHTGELFF. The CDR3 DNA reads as TGCGCCAGCAGAAAAGACAGGACCCACACCGGGGAGCTGTTTTTT. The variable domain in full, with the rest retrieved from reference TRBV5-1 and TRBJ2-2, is KAGVTQTPRYLIKTRGQQVTLSCSPISGHRSVSWYQQTPGQGLQFLFEYFSETQRNKGNFPGRFSGRQFSNSRSEMNVSTLELGDSALYLCASRKDRTHTGELFFGEGSRLTVL.

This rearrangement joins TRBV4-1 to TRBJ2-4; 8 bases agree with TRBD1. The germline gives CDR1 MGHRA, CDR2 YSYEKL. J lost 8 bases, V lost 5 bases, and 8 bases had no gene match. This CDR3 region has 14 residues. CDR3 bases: TGCGCCAGCAGCTCCTCGACAGGGGTGTACATTCAGTACTTC. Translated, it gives CASSSSTGVYIQYF.

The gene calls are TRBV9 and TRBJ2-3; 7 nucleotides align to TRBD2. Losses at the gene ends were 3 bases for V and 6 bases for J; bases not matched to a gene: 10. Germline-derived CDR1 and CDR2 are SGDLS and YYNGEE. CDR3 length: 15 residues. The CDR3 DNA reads TGTGCCAGCAGCGCCCTAGCGGATCTACGGGATACGCAGTATTTT. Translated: CASSALADLRDTQYF.

The CDR3 region is CASSRSDSNEKLFF. As DNA, the CDR3 is TGTGCCAGCTCACGTTCGGACAGTAATGAAAAACTGTTTTTT. The rearrangement links TRBV18 to TRBJ1-4; weak D call: TRBD1 (6 bases). V dropped 4 bases and J dropped 4 bases, with 10 bases sitting between them. Germline CDR1 reads KGHSH; CDR2 reads LQKENI. The CDR3 sequence is 14 residues long.

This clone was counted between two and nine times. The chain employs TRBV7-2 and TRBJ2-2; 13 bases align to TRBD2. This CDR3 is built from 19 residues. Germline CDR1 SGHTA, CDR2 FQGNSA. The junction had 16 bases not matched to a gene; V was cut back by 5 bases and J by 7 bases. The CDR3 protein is CASSLTGPGLAGANGELFF. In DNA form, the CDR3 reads TGTGCCAGCAGCCTGACGGGCCCCGGACTAGCGGGAGCTAACGGGGAGCTGTTTTTT. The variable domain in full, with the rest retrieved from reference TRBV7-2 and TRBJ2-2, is GAGVSQSPSNKVTEKGKDVELRCDPISGHTALYWYRQSLGQGLEFLIYFQGNSAPDKSGLPSDRFSAERTGGSVSTLTIQRTQQEDSAVYLCASSLTGPGLAGANGELFFGEGSRLTVL.

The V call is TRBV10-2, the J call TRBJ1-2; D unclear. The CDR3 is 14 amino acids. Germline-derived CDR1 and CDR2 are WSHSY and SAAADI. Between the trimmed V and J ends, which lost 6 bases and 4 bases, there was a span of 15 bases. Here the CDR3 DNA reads TGCGCCAGCAGGGACGCCGGGAGCATCTATGGCTACACCTTC. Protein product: CASRDAGSIYGYTF.

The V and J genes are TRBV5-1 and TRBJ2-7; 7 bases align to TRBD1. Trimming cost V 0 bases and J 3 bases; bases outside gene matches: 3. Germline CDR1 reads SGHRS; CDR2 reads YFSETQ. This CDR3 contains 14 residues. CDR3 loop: CASSLEAGGYEQYF. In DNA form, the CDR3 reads TGCGCCAGCAGCTTGGAGGCAGGGGGCTACGAGCAGTACTTC. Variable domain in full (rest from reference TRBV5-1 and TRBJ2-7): KAGVTQTPRYLIKTRGQQVTLSCSPISGHRSVSWYQQTPGQGLQFLFEYFSETQRNKGNFPGRFSGRQFSNSRSEMNVSTLELGDSALYLCASSLEAGGYEQYFGPGTRLTVT.

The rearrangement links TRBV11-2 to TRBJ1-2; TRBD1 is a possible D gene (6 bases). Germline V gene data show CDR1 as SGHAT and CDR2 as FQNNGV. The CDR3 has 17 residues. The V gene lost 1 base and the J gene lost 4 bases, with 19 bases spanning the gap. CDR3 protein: CASSLGMGGADSYGYTF. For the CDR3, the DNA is TGTGCCAGCAGCTTAGGAATGGGTGGGGCGGACAGCTATGGCTACACCTTC.

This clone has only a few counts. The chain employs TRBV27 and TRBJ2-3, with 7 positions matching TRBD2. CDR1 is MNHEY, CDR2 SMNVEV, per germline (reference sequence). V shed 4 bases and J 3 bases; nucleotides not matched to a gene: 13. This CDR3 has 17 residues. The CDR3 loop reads CASSYHLVRERTDTQYF. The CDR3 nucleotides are TGTGCCAGCAGTTACCACTTGGTGCGGGAGCGAACAGATACGCAGTATTTT.

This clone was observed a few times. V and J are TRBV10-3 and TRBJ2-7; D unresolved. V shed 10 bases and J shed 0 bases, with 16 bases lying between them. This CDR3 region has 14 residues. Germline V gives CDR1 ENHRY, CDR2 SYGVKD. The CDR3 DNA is TGTGCCACACGTACATTCGCTAGCTCCTACGAGCAGTACTTC. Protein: CATRTFASSYEQYF.

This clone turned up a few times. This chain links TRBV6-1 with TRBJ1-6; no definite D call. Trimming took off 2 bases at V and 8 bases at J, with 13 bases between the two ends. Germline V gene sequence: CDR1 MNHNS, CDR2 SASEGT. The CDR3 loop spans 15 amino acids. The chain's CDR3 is CASSEILLVDSPLHF. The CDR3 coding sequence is TGTGCCAGCAGTGAAATACTTTTGGTGGATTCACCCCTCCACTTT.